The 23 T cell receptor beta chains presented below share a single source sample, sequenced in a study of T-cell memory formation after mild COVID-19. TCRdb re-analysed the 5' RACE reads in MiXCR, keeping a single row per CDR3 protein. The table includes fewer than 250,000 distinct CDR3 sequences, around 19% detected once. The sample comprised PBMCs or a T cell subset sorted from them (not recorded which). These receptors were obtained from an adult woman who had mild COVID-19 (a few samples of this study predate the infection). Cell type and time point are not known.

The rearrangement uses TRBV18 and TRBJ1-5, with D maybe TRBD1 (5 bases). This CDR3 is 15 amino acids long. V lost 1 base and J lost 2, with 9 bases in between. In germline, CDR1 is KGHSH, CDR2 LQKENI. The CDR3 reads CASSPQGKGNQPQHF. CDR3 in DNA: TGTGCCAGCTCACCACAGGGGAAGGGCAATCAGCCCCAGCATTTT.

This clonotype was recorded a few times. The V and J genes are TRBV5-1 and TRBJ1-1, with a weak D call TRBD1 (5 bases). CDR1 is SGHRS, CDR2 YFSETQ, per germline. The V end lost 2 bases, the J end lost 5 bases, and 10 bases lay between the germline ends. The length of the CDR3 is 13 residues. Here the CDR3 reads CASSFAGGTEAFF. In DNA form, the CDR3 reads TGCGCCAGCAGCTTTGCCGGGGGAACTGAAGCTTTCTTT. The whole variable domain, filled in from reference TRBV5-1 and TRBJ1-1, reads KAGVTQTPRYLIKTRGQQVTLSCSPISGHRSVSWYQQTPGQGLQFLFEYFSETQRNKGNFPGRFSGRQFSNSRSEMNVSTLELGDSALYLCASSFAGGTEAFFGQGTRLTVV.

This clonotype came up a few times. This chain uses TRBV7-2 with TRBJ2-1; the match to TRBD1 covers 11 bases. The CDR3 is 15 amino acids. Germline V gives CDR1 SGHTA, CDR2 FQGNSA. The junction had 3 bases not matched to a gene; V was cut back by 4 bases and J by 4 bases. CDR3 residues: CASSWDRGEYNEQFF. The CDR3 DNA is TGTGCCAGCAGCTGGGACAGGGGGGAATACAATGAGCAGTTCTTC.

The chain uses TRBV27 and TRBJ2-3; 11 positions match TRBD2. Per germline, CDR1 MNHEY and CDR2 SMNVEV (reference sequence). The CDR3 contains 16 residues. After removal of 0 bases from V and 3 bases from J, the junction contained 2 bases not matched to a gene. CDR3 sequence reads: CASSLSLAGVTDTQYF. The DNA of the CDR3 is TGTGCCAGCAGTTTATCACTAGCGGGGGTTACAGATACGCAGTATTTT.

This clonotype was detected a few times. J is TRBJ1-6 and V is TRBV7-9, with D perhaps matching TRBD1 (6 bases). The CDR3 has 14 amino acids. Trimming stripped 1 base from V and 7 bases from J, with 8 bases between. Germline V gene sequence: CDR1 SEHNR, CDR2 FQNEAQ (reference sequence). The CDR3 DNA reads as TGTGCCAGCAGCTTAGGACAGGAAAATTCACCCCTCCACTTT. Protein product: CASSLGQENSPLHF.

This clonotype turned up a few times. This rearrangement joins TRBV5-1 to TRBJ1-1; no reliable D call. The CDR3 runs to 12 residues. CDR1 is SGHRS and CDR2 is YFSETQ in the germline V gene. Trimming took off 7 bases at V and 1 base at J, with 8 bases between the two ends. CDR3 DNA sequence: TGCGCCAGCGGGCGGGGGAACACTGAAGCTTTCTTT. Translated: CASGRGNTEAFF.

In its sample, this clonotype was seen a few times. The V gene is TRBV7-7, the J gene TRBJ1-1, with 11 bases lining up with TRBD1. CDR1 is SSHAT and CDR2 is FNYEAQ in the germline V gene (reference sequence). V was pared by 5 bases and J by 3 bases, with 14 bases of the junction left unmatched. The CDR3 has 18 residues. Here the CDR3 DNA reads TGTGCCAGCAGCCCCCACCCAGGACAGGGGGCGAGTGACACTGAAGCTTTCTTT. It specifies CASSPHPGQGASDTEAFF.

For the CDR3, the DNA is TGTGCCAGCAGTCCTACTAGCGGATGGGGCACAGATACGCAGTATTTT. This encodes CASSPTSGWGTDTQYF. The chain couples TRBV2 to TRBJ2-3; 8 bases are shared with TRBD2. The V gene's germline CDR1 is SNHLY and CDR2 FYNNEI. This CDR3 contains 16 residues. Germline trimming cut 5 bases from V and 1 base from J; bases unmatched to any gene: 8.

This clonotype was picked up a small number of times. The rearrangement uses TRBV5-6 and TRBJ1-2; perhaps TRBD1 as D (5 bases). The germline gives CDR1 SGHDT, CDR2 YYEEEE. The V and J ends lost 0 bases and 5 bases respectively, with 14 bases between them. This CDR3 contains 15 residues. This chain's CDR3 is CASSLVTDKGYGYTF. The CDR3 bases are TGTGCCAGCAGCTTGGTAACGGACAAAGGATATGGCTACACCTTC. Full variable domain (remainder filled in from reference TRBV5-6 and TRBJ1-2): DAGVTQSPTHLIKTRGQQVTLRCSPKSGHDTVSWYQQALGQGPQFIFQYYEEEERQRGNFPDRFSGHQFPNYSSELNVNALLLGDSALYLCASSLVTDKGYGYTFGSGTRLTVV.

There are many counts of this clonotype. The V gene is TRBV5-5, the J gene TRBJ2-3, with no clear D. The germline gives CDR1 SGHKS, CDR2 YYEKEE (reference sequence). Trimming removed 1 base at V and 5 bases at J, with 17 bases between. This CDR3 spans 16 amino acids. CDR3 in amino acids: CASSLSSRGAQDTQYF. For the CDR3, the DNA is TGTGCCAGCAGCTTGTCATCGCGCGGAGCACAAGATACGCAGTATTTT.

There are a few counts of this clonotype. V is TRBV19 and J is TRBJ2-1; TRBD2 matches 8 bases. Trimming cost V 3 bases and J 4 bases; bases outside gene matches: 5. Germline lookup yields CDR1 LNHDA and CDR2 SQIVND (reference sequence). CDR3 length: 15 residues. The CDR3, as DNA: TGTGCCAGTAGTATCCCCGCGGGGGGATACAATGAGCAGTTCTTC. It is translated as CASSIPAGGYNEQFF.

This clonotype has only a few counts. The chain employs TRBV12-3 or TRBV12-4 and TRBJ2-1; TRBD2 matches at 14 bases. The V segment lost 5 bases and the J segment 9 bases; nucleotides outside the gene matches: 6. The CDR3 is 15 residues long. The CDR3 reads CASSQTSGRVGEQFF. The CDR3 DNA reads as TGTGCCAGCAGTCAGACTAGCGGGAGGGTTGGTGAGCAGTTCTTC.

This clonotype appeared a few times. The chain couples TRBV28 to TRBJ2-5; tentative D call: TRBD2 (6 bases). CDR3 length: 14 residues. Trimming stripped 8 bases from V and 2 bases from J, with 15 bases between. CDR1 is MDHEN, CDR2 SYDVKM, per germline. For the CDR3, the DNA is TGTGCCAGCTCCATTGGGACTTTACAAGAGACCCAGTACTTC. This sequence encodes CASSIGTLQETQYF.

The sample holds many counts of this clonotype. The gene calls are TRBV5-5 and TRBJ1-1, with D unresolved. Trimming cost V 4 bases and J 0 bases, with 13 bases left between them. The CDR3 contains 15 residues. Germline V CDR1 and CDR2: SGHKS, YYEKEE (reference sequence). The CDR3 region is CASSRIGSVNTEAFF. CDR3 bases: TGTGCCAGCAGCCGCATCGGGTCAGTGAACACTGAAGCTTTCTTT.

The V and J genes are TRBV12-3 or TRBV12-4 and TRBJ2-2; 8 bases match TRBD1. The length of the CDR3 is 17 residues. V lost 4 bases, J lost 0 bases, and 7 bases stayed unmatched. The CDR3 sequence is CASSWTTGGSNTGELFF. CDR3 nucleotide sequence: TGTGCCAGCAGTTGGACTACAGGGGGATCGAACACCGGGGAGCTGTTTTTT.

This clonotype was counted only a few times. V is TRBV4-3 and J is TRBJ2-3, with 9 bases that match TRBD1. Trimming took 0 bases from V and 4 from J; bases not matched to a gene: 11. The CDR3 is 18 amino acids. Germline V gives CDR1 LGHNA, CDR2 YSLEER. The CDR3 loop is CASSQDRVGQGRADTQYF. Written as DNA, the CDR3 is TGCGCCAGCAGCCAAGATCGGGTCGGACAGGGGCGCGCAGATACGCAGTATTTT.

This clonotype was seen more than once but under ten times. The chain has TRBV9 and TRBJ2-3; 11 bases agree with TRBD1. The V gene's germline CDR1 is SGDLS and CDR2 YYNGEE. The V gene end was trimmed by 0 bases and the J gene end by 5 bases; junction bases not matched to a gene: 5. The CDR3 is 16 residues long. CDR3 loop: CASSVGPGQGVDTQYF. In DNA form, the CDR3 reads TGTGCCAGCAGCGTAGGTCCGGGACAGGGGGTAGATACGCAGTATTTT.

This clonotype was counted many times. In DNA form, the CDR3 reads TGTGCCATCAGTGACATACAGGGAGCAGTTAGTGGCTACACCTTC. Protein sequence: CAISDIQGAVSGYTF. The rearrangement links TRBV10-3 to TRBJ1-2; TRBD1 might be the D (6 bases). CDR1 and CDR2 from the germline V gene are ENHRY and SYGVKD. The CDR3 length is 15 residues. Trimming shortened V by 3 bases and J by 7 bases, and 18 bases separated the two germline ends.

In this sample, this clonotype turned up a few times. The rearrangement uses TRBV2 and TRBJ2-7, with D perhaps given as TRBD1 or TRBD2 (5 bases each). CDR3 length: 15 residues. Germline assignment: CDR1 SNHLY and CDR2 FYNNEI. Trimming shortened V by 5 bases and J by 2 bases, and 16 bases separated the two germline ends. CDR3 sequence reads: CASSLRDGRAYEQYF. The CDR3 DNA reads TGTGCCAGCAGTCTCCGGGACGGTCGGGCCTACGAGCAGTACTTC.

At least ten counts were recorded for this clonotype. J is TRBJ2-2 and V is TRBV20-1; D is uncertain. This CDR3 contains 14 residues. V lost 1 base to trimming and J lost 5 bases, with 11 bases between them. Germline V gene data show CDR1 as DFQATT and CDR2 as SNEGSKA (reference sequence). CDR3 DNA: TGCAGTGCTAGAGGCCCAGGTGGGACCGGGGAGCTGTTTTTT. Translation gives CSARGPGGTGELFF.

The chain uses TRBV15 and TRBJ1-4; D is perhaps TRBD1 (5 bases). The V gene's germline CDR1 is LNHNV and CDR2 YYDKDF (reference sequence). V lost 0 bases, J lost 7 bases, and 12 bases lay in between. This CDR3 has 15 residues. The CDR3 sequence is CATSRDAGRGEKLFF. CDR3 nucleotides: TGTGCCACCAGCAGAGATGCGGGGCGCGGTGAAAAACTGTTTTTT.

The rearrangement links TRBV12-3 or TRBV12-4 to TRBJ1-1; maybe TRBD1 (6 bases). The V gene lost 7 bases and the J gene lost 0 bases, with 9 bases spanning the gap. The CDR3 spans 13 residues. CDR3 DNA sequence: TGTGCCAGCACCAGGGGTTTGAACACTGAAGCTTTCTTT. Its protein is CASTRGLNTEAFF.

In this sample, this clonotype turned up a few times. The genes are TRBV7-9 and TRBJ1-1; possibly TRBD1 for D (5 bases). With 8 bases removed from V and 2 bases from J, the gap between germline ends came to 21 bases. The CDR3 is made up of 16 amino acids. Germline V CDR1 and CDR2: SEHNR, FQNEAQ (reference sequence). The CDR3 spells CASQNARGLSNTEAFF. The DNA for the CDR3 is TGTGCCAGCCAAAATGCAAGGGGACTATCCAACACTGAAGCTTTCTTT.